Below, 30 T cell receptor beta chains from the same sample are listed, as sequenced in a study of blood T cell repertoires in COVID-19. Libraries were prepared by immunoSEQ multiplex PCR; TCRdb keeps only in-frame clonotypes and omits some of them. The data contain approximately 160,000 clones, about three quarters of them seen just once; the ten biggest clones take up roughly 8%. Source material: peripheral blood. These receptors all stem from a man aged 55-75 years with acute or convalescent COVID-19.

The J gene is TRBJ2-5, the V gene TRBV9, with D possibly matching TRBD1 (5 bases). From germline, CDR1 is SGDLS and CDR2 YYNGEE. V shed 2 bases and J shed 0 bases, with 8 bases lying between them. This CDR3 region has 14 residues. CDR3 DNA: TGTGCCAGCAGCGTCGACAGCTACCAAGAGACCCAGTACTTC. Translated: CASSVDSYQETQYF.

The CDR3 coding sequence is TGTGCATCAAATCCCCACCATGCGGGGAAGGCTGAAGCTTTCTTT. Its protein product is CASNPHHAGKAEAFF. The chain recombines TRBV10-3 with TRBJ1-1, with D unclear. The germline V gene has CDR1 ENHRY and CDR2 SYGVKD. This CDR3 contains 15 residues.

The chain combines TRBV9 with TRBJ1-2, with TRBD1 matching 9 bases. This CDR3 has 14 residues. Germline values: CDR1 SGDLS, CDR2 YYNGEE. With V trimmed by 4 bases and J by 6 bases, 7 bases remained unmatched. This chain's CDR3 is CASSRLTGGHGYTF. In DNA form, the CDR3 reads TGTGCCAGCAGCCGCTTGACAGGGGGTCATGGCTACACCTTC.

The rearrangement uses TRBV4-2 and TRBJ1-1; 7 nucleotides line up with TRBD1. Germline trimming cut 1 base from V and 2 bases from J; bases unmatched to any gene: 7. In germline, CDR1 is LGHNA, CDR2 YNFKEQ. This CDR3 contains 16 residues. Written as DNA, the CDR3 is TGTGCCAGCAGCCAAGCACACAGGGGCCTTAACACTGAAGCTTTCTTT. The encoded protein is CASSQAHRGLNTEAFF.

The genes are TRBV2 and TRBJ1-4, with D perhaps matching TRBD1 (6 bases). The ends were cut back, 6 bases at V and 8 bases at J, with 16 bases in the middle. Germline CDR1 and CDR2: SNHLY and FYNNEI. CDR3 length: 14 amino acids. The CDR3 region is CASREDSFTEKLFF. In DNA, the CDR3 is TGTGCCAGCAGAGAGGACAGTTTCACGGAAAAACTGTTTTTT.

The chain has TRBV30 and TRBJ1-6; D is undetermined. The CDR3 has 15 residues. V was cut by 2 bases and J by 0 bases, with 8 bases left in between. Looked up from germline, CDR1 is GTSNPN and CDR2 is SVGIG (reference sequence). CDR3 region: CAWSQGSSYNSPLHF. Here the CDR3 DNA reads TGTGCCTGGAGTCAAGGGAGCTCCTATAATTCACCCCTCCACTTT.

This chain joins TRBV3-1 (or the pseudogene TRBV3-2) and TRBJ2-1; TRBD1 aligns across 7 bases. With V trimmed by 0 bases and J by 12 bases, 5 bases remained unmatched. This CDR3 contains 13 residues. The germline gives CDR1 LGHDT, CDR2 YNNKEL (reference sequence). The CDR3 DNA follows: TGTGCCAGCAGCCAAGATAGGGGGCCCCGGCAGTTCTTC. Its protein product is CASSQDRGPRQFF.

The rearrangement uses TRBV30 and TRBJ1-6, with TRBD1 identical over 11 bases. The V segment lost 4 bases and the J segment 9 bases; nucleotides outside the gene matches: 8. The germline V gene has CDR1 GTSNPN and CDR2 SVGIG (reference sequence). CDR3 length equals 15 residues. CDR3 coding DNA: TGTGCCTGGACAAGGGGGACAGGGGGAAGTTCACCCCTCCACTTT. This encodes CAWTRGTGGSSPLHF.

The V call is TRBV5-5, the J call TRBJ2-5; 9 bases align to TRBD1. V dropped 0 bases and J dropped 4; count of bases not matched to a gene: 4. Germline lookup yields CDR1 SGHKS and CDR2 YYEKEE (reference sequence). The CDR3 contains 15 residues. DNA for the CDR3: TGTGCCAGCAGCTTGGGGACAGGGGACCGAGAGACCCAGTACTTC. Translated: CASSLGTGDRETQYF.

CDR3 nucleotides: TGTGCCAGCGGGCAGGGGGCGCTTGGGGCCAACGTCCTGACTTTC. Translation: CASGQGALGANVLTF. The rearrangement links TRBV6-5 to TRBJ2-6, with TRBD1 matching 8 bases. Germline assignment: CDR1 MNHEY and CDR2 SVGAGI. This CDR3 is built from 15 residues. Trimming removed 8 bases from V and 3 bases from J; junction bases left unmatched: 6.

The chain is built from TRBV29-1 and TRBJ1-2; possibly TRBD1 for D (5 bases). The V end lost 6 bases, the J end lost 3 bases, and 17 bases lay between the germline ends. The CDR3 loop spans 14 amino acids. Germline assignment: CDR1 SQVTM and CDR2 ANQGSEA. DNA for the CDR3: TGCAGCGTCTCCCCGACAGTTGGGGACTATGGCTACACCTTC. Translation gives CSVSPTVGDYGYTF.

The chain has TRBV7-2 and TRBJ1-6, with D unclear. With 4 bases removed from V and 8 bases from J, the gap between germline ends came to 3 bases. The CDR3 is 11 amino acids. Germline loops: CDR1 SGHTA, CDR2 FQGNSA. The DNA of the CDR3 is TGTGCCAGCAGCTCGGATTCACCCCTCCACTTT. Protein: CASSSDSPLHF.

This rearrangement joins TRBV30 to TRBJ1-3; no clear D gene. CDR1 and CDR2 from the germline V gene are GTSNPN and SVGIG (reference sequence). There are 14 residues in the CDR3. The V and J ends lost 3 bases and 2 bases respectively, with 11 bases between them. CDR3 amino acids: CAWRYPGTGNTIYF. The DNA for the CDR3 is TGTGCCTGGAGGTACCCCGGGACTGGAAACACCATATATTTT.

The chain combines TRBV5-4 with TRBJ2-6; 10 bases fit TRBD1. This CDR3 contains 18 residues. CDR1 SGHNT and CDR2 YYREEE come from the germline V gene (reference sequence). J was trimmed by 0 bases and V by 4 bases; bases with no gene match: 7. CDR3 nucleotide sequence: TGTGCCAGCAGCGGGGACAGGGGACTCCTCTCTGGGGCCAACGTCCTGACTTTC. It codes for CASSGDRGLLSGANVLTF.

The chain employs TRBV29-1 and TRBJ1-1, with 7 bases that match TRBD1. CDR3 length: 14 residues. Unmatched junction bases numbered 8, after V lost 5 bases and J lost 2 bases. Germline loops: CDR1 SQVTM, CDR2 ANQGSEA. The DNA for the CDR3 is TGCAGCGTTTCCGGACAGGCTCCCAACACTGAAGCTTTCTTT. This codes for CSVSGQAPNTEAFF.

A note on this clone: Other DNA sequences within the sample encode an identical CDR3. The chain recombines TRBV5-6 with TRBJ2-7, with D maybe TRBD2 (6 bases). Deletions cut 2 bases from V and 2 bases from J, with 8 bases between. This CDR3 has 13 amino acids. Germline V gene sequence: CDR1 SGHDT, CDR2 YYEEEE. The CDR3: CASSFGGTYEQYF. As DNA, the CDR3 is TGTGCCAGCAGCTTCGGCGGGACCTACGAGCAGTACTTC.

The genes are TRBV4-3 and TRBJ2-1, with 10 positions matching TRBD2. Germline V lookup: CDR1 LGHNA, CDR2 YSLEER. V trimming: 5 bases; J trimming: 7 bases; junction bases outside the gene matches: 14. The CDR3 is 17 residues long. Here the CDR3 DNA reads TGCGCCAGCAGCACTGACTCTAGCGGGGGTATTTGGAATGAGCAGTTCTTC. Amino acids: CASSTDSSGGIWNEQFF.

The rearrangement joins TRBV5-1 to TRBJ2-1; D ambiguous. CDR1 and CDR2 (germline): SGHRS, YFSETQ. V was trimmed by 5 bases and J by 5 bases, leaving 8 bases between them. The CDR3 is 12 residues long. The CDR3 loop reads CASRENHNEQFF. The CDR3, as DNA: TGCGCCAGCAGGGAGAACCACAATGAGCAGTTCTTC.

This clone was seen a handful of times. J is TRBJ1-6 and V is TRBV6-5; 10 bases line up with TRBD1. The V and J ends lost 2 bases and 8 bases, in that order; junction bases with no gene match: 3. CDR3 size: 15 residues. CDR1 and CDR2 (germline): MNHEY, SVGAGI. The CDR3 reads CASSYQTGGYSPLHF. The CDR3 region has the DNA TGTGCCAGCAGTTACCAGACAGGGGGCTATTCACCCCTCCACTTT.

This clone was observed a few times. The J gene is TRBJ2-2, the V gene TRBV2; 7 bases are shared with TRBD2. This CDR3 region has 15 residues. Germline assignment: CDR1 SNHLY and CDR2 FYNNEI. V was clipped by 2 bases and J by 4 bases; unmatched bases: 4. Here the CDR3 reads CASSESGGITGELFF. CDR3 in DNA: TGTGCCAGCAGTGAATCGGGGGGAATCACCGGGGAGCTGTTTTTT.

The chain has TRBV13 and TRBJ2-5, with D tentatively TRBD1 (5 bases). Germline V gives CDR1 PRHDT, CDR2 FYEKMQ (reference sequence). Trimming removed 5 bases from V and 4 bases from J, with 17 bases in between. CDR3 length: 15 residues. CDR3 loop: CASSLTGVRGETQYF. The DNA for the CDR3 is TGTGCCAGCAGCCTCACAGGAGTTCGAGGAGAGACCCAGTACTTC.

This clone was seen only once. The junction does not match germline at one end; this may be a read error. This chain connects TRBV12-3 or TRBV12-4 to TRBJ1-5; D is perhaps TRBD1 (5 bases). The length of the CDR3 is 13 residues. The CDR3 protein is CASSLGQLWPQHF. For the CDR3, the DNA is TGTGCCAGCAGCTTAGGACAATTATGGCCCCAGCATTTT.

The rearrangement uses TRBV11-1 and TRBJ2-1; 7 positions agree with TRBD1. The ends lost 1 base at V and 2 bases at J; junction bases unmatched: 5. Germline V gene lookup returns CDR1 SGHAT and CDR2 FQDESV (reference sequence). The CDR3 totals 16 residues. In nucleotides, the CDR3 is TGTGCCAGCAGCTTAGGCACAGGGGACACCTACAATGAGCAGTTCTTC. As protein: CASSLGTGDTYNEQFF.

This chain links TRBV4-1 with TRBJ1-4; D possibly corresponds to TRBD1 (5 bases). The germline V gene has CDR1 MGHRA and CDR2 YSYEKL. The CDR3 consists of 13 residues. Trimming cost V 0 bases and J 8 bases, with 7 bases left between them. CDR3: CASSQDWGEKLFF. The DNA for the CDR3 is TGCGCCAGCAGCCAAGATTGGGGCGAAAAACTGTTTTTT.

The genes are TRBV24-1 and TRBJ1-2; 7 nucleotides match TRBD1. V was clipped by 4 bases and J by 3 bases; unmatched bases: 4. Germline V gene sequence: CDR1 KGHDR, CDR2 SFDVKD. The CDR3 is 14 residues long. The CDR3 protein is CATSESGTDYGYTF. The CDR3 DNA reads TGTGCCACCAGTGAATCAGGGACAGACTATGGCTACACCTTC.

This chain uses TRBV24-1 with TRBJ2-1; D perhaps matches TRBD2 (5 bases). The CDR3 is 13 residues long. In germline, CDR1 is KGHDR, CDR2 SFDVKD. V lost 0 bases and J 9 bases, leaving 8 bases between the germline ends. In nucleotides, the CDR3 is TGTGCCACCAGTGATTTGCGACGGGGTGAGCAGTTCTTC. This sequence encodes CATSDLRRGEQFF.

The rearrangement links TRBV7-2 to TRBJ1-6; D unresolved. V was clipped by 3 bases and J by 7 bases, with 10 bases between them. This CDR3 contains 14 residues. CDR1 and CDR2 (germline): SGHTA, FQGNSA. The CDR3 loop reads CASSLELRNSPLHF. In DNA form, the CDR3 reads TGTGCCAGCAGCTTGGAACTAAGGAATTCACCCCTCCACTTT.

The rearrangement links TRBV29-1 to TRBJ2-3, with TRBD2 as a possible D gene (5 bases). The CDR3 has 12 residues. CDR1 is SQVTM and CDR2 is ANQGSEA in the germline V gene. Trimming cost V 6 bases and J 3 bases, with 10 bases left between them. The DNA of the CDR3 is TGCAGCGTCGAACGAGGGACAGATACGCAGTATTTT. It translates to CSVERGTDTQYF.

This sequence joins TRBV6-5 and TRBJ1-6; 7 positions match TRBD1. The length of the CDR3 is 14 residues. J gave up 4 bases and V 5 bases, and 2 bases lay outside the gene matches. Germline CDR1 MNHEY, CDR2 SVGAGI. The CDR3 spells CASSPRGYNSPLHF. DNA of the CDR3: TGTGCCAGCAGTCCCAGGGGGTATAATTCACCCCTCCACTTT.

J is TRBJ2-7 and V is TRBV2; TRBD2 matches 9 bases. Germline-derived CDR1 and CDR2 are SNHLY and FYNNEI. The trim removed 7 bases at V and 0 bases at J, leaving 7 bases unmatched. This CDR3 contains 15 residues. The CDR3 coding sequence is TGTGCCAGCACAATGAGCGGGGGGTTCTCCTACGAGCAGTACTTC. It yields the protein CASTMSGGFSYEQYF.